This passage covers 5 T cell receptor beta chains from one sample sequenced in a study of OX40 agonist ivuxolimab in advanced cancers. This table comes from immunoSEQ multiplex PCR, and its TCRdb copy is limited to in-frame clones, with some not included. The table lists 60,000 to 75,000 clones, 80% to 85% of them singletons, with 6% to 9.5% in the top ten. The specimen was CD4+ or CD8+ T cells sorted from blood, collected in a trial of the OX40 agonist ivuxolimab. These receptors all come from an adult with an advanced solid tumor such as melanoma, head and neck, liver or kidney cancer.

Written as DNA, the CDR3 is TGTGCCAGCAGCTTGGGAAGCGGGGGTTACGAGCAGTACTTC. Translating it yields CASSLGSGGYEQYF. V and J are TRBV5-6 and TRBJ2-7, with 8 bases identical to TRBD2. V lost 0 bases, J lost 4 bases, and 3 bases stayed unmatched. Germline V gives CDR1 SGHDT, CDR2 YYEEEE. The CDR3 spans 14 residues.

This clone was seen repeatedly, ten times or more. V gene TRBV19 combines with J gene TRBJ1-5; D is unresolved. The CDR3 loop spans 17 amino acids. V gave up 2 bases and J gave up 0 bases, with 14 bases separating them. Germline V gives CDR1 LNHDA, CDR2 SQIVND (reference sequence). In DNA form, the CDR3 reads TGTGCCAGTAGTATAAATCCGCCAGGATATAGCAATCAGCCCCAGCATTTT. Its translation is CASSINPPGYSNQPQHF.

V and J are TRBV4-3 and TRBJ2-7; 11 bases line up with TRBD1. Germline V gene lookup returns CDR1 LGHNA and CDR2 YSLEER. The CDR3 sequence is 15 residues long. V lost 3 bases and J lost 2; bases outside the gene matches: 3. The CDR3 reads CASSHGTGGTYEQYF. The CDR3 DNA reads as TGCGCCAGCAGCCACGGGACAGGGGGTACCTACGAGCAGTACTTC.

This clone was seen only a few times. This chain links TRBV5-1 with TRBJ1-2; D gene ambiguous. The V end lost 4 bases, the J end lost 2 bases, and 12 bases lay between the germline ends. This CDR3 region has 14 residues. CDR1 and CDR2 (germline): SGHRS, YFSETQ. In DNA, the CDR3 is TGCGCCAGCAGCCTGTCCCCCCTAAACTATGGCTACACCTTC. Translating it yields CASSLSPLNYGYTF.

The rearrangement joins TRBV7-3 to TRBJ2-2; TRBD2 matches at 10 bases. V was pared by 5 bases and J by 3 bases, with 6 bases of the junction left unmatched. Looked up from germline, CDR1 is SGHTA and CDR2 is FQGTGA. The CDR3 extends over 16 amino acids. The CDR3 nucleotides read TGTGCCAGCAGCCTGCTAGCGGGGGCGTACACCGGGGAGCTGTTTTTT. The encoded protein is CASSLLAGAYTGELFF.